Shown below are 18 T cell receptor beta chains from a single sample sequenced in a study of T cell changes during pregnancy in multiple sclerosis. The protocol was immunoSEQ multiplex PCR, while the TCRdb copy is restricted to in-frame clones and leaves out a portion. The table shows 28,000 or so clones, with about nine tenths occurring only once. Sequenced here: CD8+ T cells from peripheral blood mononuclear cells, sampled before pregnancy. The receptors stem from a female donor with multiple sclerosis, enrolled in a pregnancy study.

The CDR3 here is CASSPETGLDTQYF. The CDR3 DNA follows: TGTGCCAGCTCACCAGAGACAGGGTTGGATACGCAGTATTTT. The chain recombines TRBV18 with TRBJ2-3; 7 positions match TRBD1. The CDR3 has 14 amino acids. The V gene end was trimmed by 2 bases and the J gene end by 6 bases; junction bases not matched to a gene: 5. The germline V gene encodes CDR1 KGHSH and CDR2 LQKENI. Using reference TRBV18 and TRBJ2-3 for the parts outside the CDR3, the full variable domain is NAGVMQNPRHLVRRRGQEARLRCSPMKGHSHVYWYRQLPEEGLKFMVYLQKENIIDESGMPKERFSAEFPKEGPSILRIQQVVRGDSAAYFCASSPETGLDTQYFGPGTRLTVL.

The chain combines TRBV9 with TRBJ1-1, with a weak D call TRBD1 (6 bases). V was shortened by 0 bases and J by 1 base, with 10 bases between the two germline ends. This CDR3 has 15 residues. CDR1 and CDR2 from the germline V gene are SGDLS and YYNGEE. DNA for the CDR3: TGTGCCAGCAGCGTAGAGGGGACACCGAACACTGAAGCTTTCTTT. Its translation: CASSVEGTPNTEAFF.

This chain joins TRBV27 and TRBJ2-1; no definite D call. V lost 6 bases and J 2 bases, leaving 8 bases between the germline ends. Looked up from germline, CDR1 is MNHEY and CDR2 is SMNVEV (reference sequence). The CDR3 has 13 amino acids. DNA of the CDR3: TGTGCCAGCAGGGCCCTAGCCTACAATGAGCAGTTCTTC. Its translation: CASRALAYNEQFF.

The V call is TRBV6-6, the J call TRBJ1-1, with TRBD1 as a possible D gene (6 bases). Germline V lookup: CDR1 MNHNY, CDR2 SVGAGI (reference sequence). The CDR3 runs 14 residues. V was shortened by 5 bases and J by 5 bases, with 15 bases between the two germline ends. The CDR3 bases are TGTGCCAGCAGTCAGTCGCGGGGGCTTACTGAAGCTTTCTTT. This codes for CASSQSRGLTEAFF.

This clone has a single count. J is TRBJ1-1 and V is TRBV27; tentative D call: TRBD1 (6 bases). The V end was cut by 5 bases, the J end by 6 bases, with 13 bases between. The germline V gene encodes CDR1 MNHEY and CDR2 SMNVEV (reference sequence). This CDR3 has 13 residues. In DNA form, the CDR3 reads TGTGCCAGCAGTCTGGACAGAGGCGCTGAAGCTTTCTTT. This gives the protein CASSLDRGAEAFF.

The rearrangement uses TRBV4-2 and TRBJ1-1; D possibly corresponds to TRBD1 (5 bases). The germline V gene encodes CDR1 LGHNA and CDR2 YNFKEQ. V was pared by 3 bases and J by 0 bases, with 11 bases between. The CDR3 loop spans 15 amino acids. CDR3 sequence: CASSQGRLMNTEAFF. In DNA form, the CDR3 reads TGTGCCAGCAGCCAGGGGCGGTTAATGAACACTGAAGCTTTCTTT.

The J gene is TRBJ2-1, the V gene TRBV27, with no clear D. Germline CDR1 is MNHEY and CDR2 is SMNVEV (reference sequence). The V and J ends lost 6 bases and 2 bases respectively, with 14 bases between them. This CDR3 contains 15 residues. The CDR3, as DNA: TGTGCCAGCAGCCTGGGCCGGAATACCTACAATGAGCAGTTCTTC. Its protein product is CASSLGRNTYNEQFF.

V is TRBV6-5 and J is TRBJ1-1; maybe TRBD1 (6 bases). The CDR3 spans 15 residues. Germline lookup yields CDR1 MNHEY and CDR2 SVGAGI. V was cut by 7 bases and J by 0 bases, with 15 bases left in between. CDR3 in DNA: TGTGCCAGCATTGGGAACAGGGCCATGAACACTGAAGCTTTCTTT. This codes for CASIGNRAMNTEAFF.

The rearrangement uses TRBV4-1 and TRBJ1-2, with D hard to call. Trimming cost V 4 bases and J 2 bases, with 11 bases left between them. The CDR3 spans 14 residues. From germline, CDR1 is MGHRA and CDR2 YSYEKL. CDR3 sequence (DNA): TGCGCCAGCAGCCGAAATCAGGAAAACTATGGCTACACCTTC. Translated: CASSRNQENYGYTF.

This chain uses TRBV29-1 with TRBJ2-3, with D tentatively TRBD2 (5 bases). Trimming removed 2 bases from V and 4 bases from J, with 16 bases in between. The CDR3 has 15 residues. Germline V CDR1 and CDR2: SQVTM, ANQGSEA. The CDR3 DNA sequence: TGCAGCGTTGAATCTGTGGGAGCAGGCTCAGATACGCAGTATTTT. Encoded protein: CSVESVGAGSDTQYF.

The chain carries TRBV27 and TRBJ2-1; TRBD2 matches 11 bases. The CDR3 runs to 16 residues. J was trimmed by 10 bases and V by 2 bases; bases with no gene match: 10. Germline CDR1 reads MNHEY; CDR2 reads SMNVEV (reference sequence). The CDR3 here is CASSLLSGRVSGEQFF. CDR3 nucleotides: TGTGCCAGCAGTTTACTTAGCGGGAGGGTTTCGGGGGAGCAGTTCTTC.

The V and J genes are TRBV19 and TRBJ2-7; D gene uncertain. V was shortened by 5 bases and J by 3 bases, with 17 bases between the two germline ends. Germline V gives CDR1 LNHDA, CDR2 SQIVND (reference sequence). This CDR3 comprises 15 residues. In DNA, the CDR3 is TGTGCCAGTAGTCCTACGGCCGGAGTTCTCTACGAGCAGTACTTC. Its protein product is CASSPTAGVLYEQYF.

The chain uses TRBV13 and TRBJ2-7; no clear D. The length of the CDR3 is 13 residues. V lost 4 bases and J lost 0, with 7 bases in between. From germline, CDR1 is PRHDT and CDR2 FYEKMQ (reference sequence). As DNA, the CDR3 is TGTGCCAGCAGCTCCCCCAGCTCCTACGAGCAGTACTTC. It encodes CASSSPSSYEQYF.

The rearrangement uses TRBV18 and TRBJ2-2; D is ambiguous. V dropped 3 bases and J dropped 0 bases, with 8 bases sitting between them. CDR1 and CDR2 (germline): KGHSH, LQKENI. The CDR3 runs 15 residues. The CDR3 sequence is CASSPKSANTGELFF. The CDR3 nucleotides read TGTGCCAGCTCACCTAAATCCGCGAACACCGGGGAGCTGTTTTTT. Variable domain in full (rest from reference TRBV18 and TRBJ2-2): NAGVMQNPRHLVRRRGQEARLRCSPMKGHSHVYWYRQLPEEGLKFMVYLQKENIIDESGMPKERFSAEFPKEGPSILRIQQVVRGDSAAYFCASSPKSANTGELFFGEGSRLTVL.

The DNA for the CDR3 is TGTGCCAGCAGTCCGGGACTAGCGGTCGAGACCCAGTACTTC. It codes for CASSPGLAVETQYF. This chain connects TRBV28 to TRBJ2-5; the match to TRBD2 covers 11 bases. CDR3 length: 14 amino acids. With 5 bases clipped from V and 5 bases from J, the junction kept 4 bases outside the gene matches. The germline V gene has CDR1 MDHEN and CDR2 SYDVKM. Combining the CDR3 with reference TRBV28 and TRBJ2-5 gives the whole variable domain DVKVTQSSRYLVKRTGEKVFLECVQDMDHENMFWYRQDPGLGLRLIYFSYDVKMKEKGDIPEGYSVSREKKERFSLILESASTNQTSMYLCASSPGLAVETQYFGPGTRLLVL.

The chain is built from TRBV6-6 and TRBJ2-5; D may be TRBD2 (5 bases). Trimming took 7 bases from V and 2 from J, leaving 17 bases between them. The CDR3 sequence is 15 residues long. Germline values: CDR1 MNHNY, CDR2 SVGAGI (reference sequence). Here the CDR3 reads CASMHSVTVQETQYF. The CDR3 nucleotides read TGTGCCAGCATGCATAGCGTGACGGTGCAAGAGACCCAGTACTTC.

The genes are TRBV19 and TRBJ2-1, with D possibly matching TRBD2 (6 bases). Trimming cost V 8 bases and J 0 bases, with 14 bases left between them. This CDR3 is 15 amino acids long. CDR1 is LNHDA and CDR2 is SQIVND in the germline V gene (reference sequence). CDR3 nucleotides: TGTGCCAGTCAGGCGGGGTTGAGCTCCTACAATGAGCAGTTCTTC. Translation: CASQAGLSSYNEQFF.

J is TRBJ2-3 and V is TRBV28; 9 positions match TRBD1. J lost 5 bases, V lost 6 bases, and 12 bases had no gene match. Germline lookup yields CDR1 MDHEN and CDR2 SYDVKM. The CDR3 contains 16 residues. CDR3: CASSKQGASPQDTQYF. The DNA of the CDR3 is TGTGCCAGCAGCAAACAGGGGGCCTCCCCCCAAGATACGCAGTATTTT.